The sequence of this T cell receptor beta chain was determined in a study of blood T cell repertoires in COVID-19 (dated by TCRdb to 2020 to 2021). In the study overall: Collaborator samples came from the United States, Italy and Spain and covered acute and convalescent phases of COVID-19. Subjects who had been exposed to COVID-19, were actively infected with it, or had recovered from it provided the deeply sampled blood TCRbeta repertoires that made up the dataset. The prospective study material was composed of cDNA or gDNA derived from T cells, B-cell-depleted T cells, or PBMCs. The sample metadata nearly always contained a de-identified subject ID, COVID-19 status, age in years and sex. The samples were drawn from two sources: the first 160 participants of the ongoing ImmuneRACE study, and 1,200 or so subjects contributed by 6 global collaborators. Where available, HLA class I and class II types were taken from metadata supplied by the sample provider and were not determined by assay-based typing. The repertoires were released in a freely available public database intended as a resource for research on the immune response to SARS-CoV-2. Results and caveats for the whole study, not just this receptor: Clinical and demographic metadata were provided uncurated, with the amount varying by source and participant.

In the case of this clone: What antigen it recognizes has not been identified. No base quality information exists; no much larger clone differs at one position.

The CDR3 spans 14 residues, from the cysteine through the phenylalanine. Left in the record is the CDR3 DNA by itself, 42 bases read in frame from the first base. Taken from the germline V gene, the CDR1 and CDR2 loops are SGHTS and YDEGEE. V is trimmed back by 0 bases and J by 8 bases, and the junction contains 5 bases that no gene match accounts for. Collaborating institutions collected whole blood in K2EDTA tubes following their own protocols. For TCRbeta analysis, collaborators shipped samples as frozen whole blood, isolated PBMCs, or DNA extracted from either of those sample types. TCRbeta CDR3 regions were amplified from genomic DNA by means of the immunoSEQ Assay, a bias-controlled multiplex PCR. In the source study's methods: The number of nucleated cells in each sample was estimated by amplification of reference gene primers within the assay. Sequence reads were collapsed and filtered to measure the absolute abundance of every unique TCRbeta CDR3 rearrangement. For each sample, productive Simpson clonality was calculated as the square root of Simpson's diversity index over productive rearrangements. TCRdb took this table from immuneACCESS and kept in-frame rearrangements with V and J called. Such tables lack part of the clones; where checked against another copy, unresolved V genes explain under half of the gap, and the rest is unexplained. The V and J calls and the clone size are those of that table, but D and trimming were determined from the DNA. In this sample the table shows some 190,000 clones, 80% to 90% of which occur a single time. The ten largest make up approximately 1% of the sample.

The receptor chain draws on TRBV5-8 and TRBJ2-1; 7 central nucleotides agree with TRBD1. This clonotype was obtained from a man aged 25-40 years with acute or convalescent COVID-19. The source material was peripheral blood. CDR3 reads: CASSLGGQNHEQFF. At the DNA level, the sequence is TGTGCCAGCAGCTTGGGGGGACAGAACCATGAGCAGTTCTTC.